The entry below gives a single T cell receptor (beta chain) sequence along with its context. These data are taken from a study of T cell repertoires in cytomegalovirus infection. Background on the study: Indications came from public TCR beta signatures; they pointed to CMV infection and to a matching HLA type.

TCRdb reprocessed the reads with MiXCR, giving one entry per CDR3 protein. The sample includes about 250,000 distinct CDR3 sequences, over 15% of them seen just once. With 6 bases removed from V and 7 bases from J, the gap between germline ends came to 15 bases. From germline, CDR1 is SQVTM and CDR2 ANQGSEA. The CDR3 is made up of 12 amino acids. Sample: CD8+ T cells from PBMCs. The TCR was taken from a human donor in good health (CMV status not recorded). Some clones in this sample may be carry-over from other donors' samples. V is TRBV29-1 and J is TRBJ1-1; possibly TRBD1 for D (6 bases). CDR3 sequence: CSVATGPLEAFF. The CDR3 DNA reads TGCAGCGTCGCGACAGGCCCCCTTGAAGCTTTCTTT.